This T cell receptor (beta chain) appears in the sequencing data of a study of a mutant IDH1 vaccine in newly diagnosed glioma. The overall study: First vaccine doses came 4-6 weeks after radiotherapy alone, or with temozolomide cycles. Sex distribution of treated patients was about 60% male and about 38% female; mean age was around 40 years. Receipt of radiotherapy, temozolomide, or both preceded the study, and most received both.

Findings and caveats of the study: Any relationship between pseudoprogression and changes in top peripheral T cell clonotypes seemed absent.

TCRdb's table, derived via immunoSEQ multiplex PCR, lists solely in-frame clones and lacks some. The profile shows 30,000 or so clones, around 90% of them singletons. Time point in this sample: week 47, end of study. Topical imiquimod accompanied each vaccine dose, which consisted of 300 ug of mutant IDH1 20-mer peptide. The ends were cut back, 4 bases at V and 0 bases at J, with 7 bases in the middle. This CDR3 region has 14 residues. CDR1 is SNHLY, CDR2 FYNNEI, per germline. As for this clone: Its antigen is unidentified.

The source is a man in his forties or fifties with glioma. The genes are TRBV2 and TRBJ1-3; D gene ambiguous. Here the sequenced sample was PBMCs, taken from a glioma patient whose treatment included an IDH1 peptide vaccine. The CDR3 DNA reads TGTGCCAGCAGTGCAGTCAGCTCTGGAAACACCATATATTTT. Protein product: CASSAVSSGNTIYF.